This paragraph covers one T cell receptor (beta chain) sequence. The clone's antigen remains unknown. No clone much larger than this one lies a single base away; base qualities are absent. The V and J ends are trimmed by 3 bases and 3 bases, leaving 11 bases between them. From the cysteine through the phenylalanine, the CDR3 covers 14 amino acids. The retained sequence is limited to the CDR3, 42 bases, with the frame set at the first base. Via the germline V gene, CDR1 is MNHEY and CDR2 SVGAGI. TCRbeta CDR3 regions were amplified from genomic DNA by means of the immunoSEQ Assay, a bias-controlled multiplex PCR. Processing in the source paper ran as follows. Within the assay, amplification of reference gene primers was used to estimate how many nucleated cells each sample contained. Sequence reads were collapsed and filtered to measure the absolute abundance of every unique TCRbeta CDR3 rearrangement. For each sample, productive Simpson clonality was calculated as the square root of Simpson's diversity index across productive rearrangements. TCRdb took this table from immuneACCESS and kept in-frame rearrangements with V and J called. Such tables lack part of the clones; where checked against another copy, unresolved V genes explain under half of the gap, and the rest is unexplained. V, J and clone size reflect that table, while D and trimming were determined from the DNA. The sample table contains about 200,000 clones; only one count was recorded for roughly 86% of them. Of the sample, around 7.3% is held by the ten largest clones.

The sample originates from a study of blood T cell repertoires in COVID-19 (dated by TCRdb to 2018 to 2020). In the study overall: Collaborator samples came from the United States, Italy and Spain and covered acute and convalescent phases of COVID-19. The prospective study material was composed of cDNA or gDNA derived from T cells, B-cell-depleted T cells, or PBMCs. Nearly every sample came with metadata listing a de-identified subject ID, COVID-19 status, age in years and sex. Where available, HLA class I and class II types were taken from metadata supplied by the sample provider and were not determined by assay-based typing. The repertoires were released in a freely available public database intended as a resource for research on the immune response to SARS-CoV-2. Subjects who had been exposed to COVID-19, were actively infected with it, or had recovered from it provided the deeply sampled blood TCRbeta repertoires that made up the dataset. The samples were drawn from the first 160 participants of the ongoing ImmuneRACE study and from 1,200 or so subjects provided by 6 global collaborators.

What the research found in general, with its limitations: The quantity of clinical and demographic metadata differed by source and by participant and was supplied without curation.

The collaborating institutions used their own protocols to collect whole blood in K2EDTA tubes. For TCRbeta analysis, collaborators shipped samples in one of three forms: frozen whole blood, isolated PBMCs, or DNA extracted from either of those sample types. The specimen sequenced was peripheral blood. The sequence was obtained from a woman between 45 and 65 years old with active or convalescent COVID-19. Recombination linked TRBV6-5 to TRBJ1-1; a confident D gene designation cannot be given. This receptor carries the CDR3 CASSYQVGHTEAFF. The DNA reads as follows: TGTGCCAGCAGTTATCAAGTTGGGCACACTGAAGCTTTCTTT.